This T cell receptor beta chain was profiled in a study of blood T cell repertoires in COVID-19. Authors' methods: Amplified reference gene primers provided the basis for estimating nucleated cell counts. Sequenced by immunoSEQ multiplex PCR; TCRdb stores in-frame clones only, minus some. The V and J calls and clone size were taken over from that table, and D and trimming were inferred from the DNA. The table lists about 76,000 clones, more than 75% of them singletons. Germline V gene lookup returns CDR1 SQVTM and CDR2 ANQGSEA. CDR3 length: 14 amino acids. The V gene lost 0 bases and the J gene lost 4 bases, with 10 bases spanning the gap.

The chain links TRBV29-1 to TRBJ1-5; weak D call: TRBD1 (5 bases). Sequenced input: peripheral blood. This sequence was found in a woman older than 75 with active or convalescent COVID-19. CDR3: CSVEDRVLNQPQHF. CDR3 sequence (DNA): TGCAGCGTTGAAGACAGGGTCCTTAATCAGCCCCAGCATTTT.